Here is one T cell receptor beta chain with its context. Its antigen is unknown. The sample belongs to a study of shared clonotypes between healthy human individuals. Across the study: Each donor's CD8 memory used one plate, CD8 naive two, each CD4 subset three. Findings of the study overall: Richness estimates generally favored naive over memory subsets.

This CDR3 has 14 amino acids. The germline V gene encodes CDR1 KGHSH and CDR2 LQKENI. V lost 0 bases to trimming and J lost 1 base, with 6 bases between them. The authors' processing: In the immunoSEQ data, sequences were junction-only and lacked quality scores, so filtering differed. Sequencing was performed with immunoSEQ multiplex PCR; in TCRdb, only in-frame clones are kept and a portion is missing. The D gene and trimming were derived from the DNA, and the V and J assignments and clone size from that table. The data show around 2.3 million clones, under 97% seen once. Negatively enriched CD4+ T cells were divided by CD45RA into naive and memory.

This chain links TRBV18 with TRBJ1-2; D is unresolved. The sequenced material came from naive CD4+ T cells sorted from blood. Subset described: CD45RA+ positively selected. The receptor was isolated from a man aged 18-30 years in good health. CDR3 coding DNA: TGTGCCAGCTCACCACCGACCGTTAACTATGGCTACACCTTC. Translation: CASSPPTVNYGYTF.